This entry lists 16 T cell receptor beta chains sequenced from one sample in a study of blood T cell repertoires in COVID-19. The assay was immunoSEQ multiplex PCR, and TCRdb's table has in-frame clones only and misses some. The sample yields roughly 77,000 clones, about 87% seen once. Sequencing was carried out using peripheral blood. The receptors derive from a man in his fifties with active COVID-19.

The chain couples TRBV7-2 to TRBJ1-3; 8 positions match TRBD1. Losses at the gene ends were 4 bases for V and 4 bases for J; bases not matched to a gene: 6. Germline V lookup: CDR1 SGHTA, CDR2 FQGNSA. The CDR3 length is 15 residues. DNA of the CDR3: TGTGCCAGCAGCTCCCGGACAGGGTCAGGAAACACCATATATTTT. This encodes CASSSRTGSGNTIYF.

This chain links TRBV19 with TRBJ1-1, with 8 positions matching TRBD1. Per the germline V gene, CDR1 is LNHDA and CDR2 is SQIVND (reference sequence). The CDR3 runs to 18 residues. J was trimmed by 1 base and V by 6 bases; bases with no gene match: 16. CDR3 residues: CASSPGQDSADRNTEAFF. CDR3 coding DNA: TGTGCCAGTAGCCCGGGACAGGACTCCGCAGACAGGAACACTGAAGCTTTCTTT.

The CDR3 reads CASTSGLITDTQYF. CDR3 DNA sequence: TGTGCCAGCACTTCGGGACTGATCACAGATACGCAGTATTTT. The chain is built from TRBV6-5 and TRBJ2-3; D may be TRBD2 (6 bases). The germline gives CDR1 MNHEY, CDR2 SVGAGI. CDR3 length: 14 amino acids. Trimming removed 7 bases from V and 2 bases from J, with 13 bases in between.

This rearrangement joins TRBV7-9 to TRBJ1-2, with a weak D call TRBD1 (5 bases). Per germline, CDR1 SEHNR and CDR2 FQNEAQ (reference sequence). V lost 2 bases, J lost 3 bases, and 10 bases lay in between. The CDR3 loop spans 14 amino acids. The CDR3 DNA is TGTGCCAGCAGCTTAAATTTAGGGGACTATGGCTACACCTTC. Residues: CASSLNLGDYGYTF.

This rearrangement joins TRBV10-3 to TRBJ2-1; 10 nucleotides align to TRBD2. CDR3 size: 16 residues. CDR1 is ENHRY, CDR2 SYGVKD, per germline. J gave up 6 bases and V 4 bases, and 9 bases lay outside the gene matches. CDR3 sequence reads: CAISGQAGGPGNEQFF. The CDR3 nucleotides are TGTGCCATCAGTGGACAAGCGGGAGGGCCAGGCAATGAGCAGTTCTTC.

The rearrangement uses TRBV5-5 and TRBJ2-5; D possibly corresponds to TRBD2 (6 bases). The CDR3 sequence is 15 residues long. V was trimmed by 4 bases and J by 5 bases, leaving 18 bases between them. In germline, CDR1 is SGHKS, CDR2 YYEKEE (reference sequence). The CDR3 DNA is TGTGCCAGCAGCGCTGGGGGACTGTTGGGTGAGACCCAGTACTTC. Protein: CASSAGGLLGETQYF.

This clone was counted once. The chain links TRBV12-3 or TRBV12-4 to TRBJ2-5; D is ambiguous. Deletions cut 2 bases from V and 2 bases from J, with 6 bases between. CDR3 size: 13 residues. CDR3 nucleotide sequence: TGTGCCAGCAGTTTATGGCCACAAGAGACCCAGTACTTC. Its protein product is CASSLWPQETQYF.

The rearrangement links TRBV7-2 to TRBJ2-1; 11 bases are a match to TRBD2. Trimming took 1 base from V and 6 from J; bases not matched to a gene: 8. CDR3 length: 17 amino acids. Germline CDR1 and CDR2: SGHTA and FQGNSA. DNA of the CDR3: TGTGCCAGCAGCTTAGGTTTTAGCGGGGGGGCAGCCAATGAGCAGTTCTTC. Translating gives CASSLGFSGGAANEQFF.

This chain links TRBV4-2 with TRBJ1-2, with D perhaps TRBD1 (5 bases). V was pared by 0 bases and J by 4 bases, with 18 bases between. CDR3 size: 17 residues. The V gene's germline CDR1 is LGHNA and CDR2 YNFKEQ. The CDR3 bases are TGTGCCAGCAGCCAAGAGAACTATGTTCGGGGGAGCTATGGCTACACCTTC. Translation: CASSQENYVRGSYGYTF.

The sample holds one count of this clone. The chain uses TRBV5-1 and TRBJ2-3; D might be TRBD1 (6 bases). The CDR3 extends over 16 amino acids. Trimming left V 3 bases short and J 2 bases short, with 16 bases between. CDR1 is SGHRS, CDR2 YFSETQ, per germline. The CDR3 coding sequence is TGCGCCAGCAGCTCCGATCCAGGGGACACCACAGATACGCAGTATTTT. Translation: CASSSDPGDTTDTQYF.

V is TRBV7-7 and J is TRBJ2-1; 8 bases are a match to TRBD2. V shed 1 base and J 5 bases; nucleotides not matched to a gene: 4. CDR1 SSHAT and CDR2 FNYEAQ come from the germline V gene (reference sequence). The CDR3 totals 15 residues. CDR3 region: CASSLGSGTHNEQFF. The CDR3 coding sequence is TGTGCCAGCAGCTTAGGTAGCGGGACGCACAATGAGCAGTTCTTC.

This clone has more than one count but fewer than ten. The V and J genes are TRBV6-4 and TRBJ2-3; 12 positions match TRBD1. Trimming cost V 3 bases and J 2 bases; bases outside gene matches: 0. From germline, CDR1 is MRHNA and CDR2 SNTAGT. The CDR3 has 15 amino acids. The CDR3 DNA reads as TGTGCCAGCAGTGAGGGACAGGGGGCCACAGATACGCAGTATTTT. Translated: CASSEGQGATDTQYF.

The gene calls are TRBV11-3 and TRBJ2-1; 7 bases are shared with TRBD1. J gave up 0 bases and V 6 bases, and 8 bases lay outside the gene matches. This CDR3 has 16 residues. CDR1 is SGHNT, CDR2 YENEEA, per germline. CDR3 amino acids: CASSSLWDSSYNEQFF. The DNA of the CDR3 is TGTGCCAGCAGTTCTCTGTGGGACAGCTCCTACAATGAGCAGTTCTTC.

The chain joins TRBV2 to TRBJ1-2; 8 bases are shared with TRBD1. The CDR3 has 13 residues. Germline CDR1 and CDR2: SNHLY and FYNNEI. The V segment lost 7 bases and the J segment 7 bases; nucleotides outside the gene matches: 8. For the CDR3, the DNA is TGTGCCAGCACTTCAGGGGGCTCGGGTGGCTACACCTTC. Its protein is CASTSGGSGGYTF.

This sequence joins TRBV19 and TRBJ1-6; D remains ambiguous. CDR1 and CDR2 from the germline V gene are LNHDA and SQIVND (reference sequence). Trimming took 1 base from V and 6 from J, leaving 10 bases between them. There are 15 residues in the CDR3. CDR3 sequence reads: CASSIAKQSNSPLHF. CDR3 DNA sequence: TGTGCCAGTAGTATAGCAAAACAGAGTAATTCACCCCTCCACTTT.

The chain couples TRBV9 to TRBJ2-1, with D tentatively TRBD2 (5 bases). V lost 5 bases and J 4 bases, leaving 10 bases between the germline ends. The CDR3 is 13 amino acids. Germline V gene data show CDR1 as SGDLS and CDR2 as YYNGEE. The CDR3 spells CASSWSGYNEQFF. DNA for the CDR3: TGTGCCAGCAGTTGGTCGGGGTACAATGAGCAGTTCTTC.